The source of this T cell receptor (beta chain) is a study of blood T cell repertoires in COVID-19. Looked up from germline, CDR1 is SGHTA and CDR2 is FQGNSA. V trimming: 1 base; J trimming: 13 bases; junction bases outside the gene matches: 4. CDR3 length: 13 residues. Per the study methods: Reference gene primer amplification yielded estimated nucleated cell counts. Produced via immunoSEQ multiplex PCR; TCRdb's table is partial and in-frame only. V, J and clone size reflect that table, while D and trimming were determined from the DNA. The repertoire includes approximately 72,000 clones, more than 80% of them detected once, and approximately 32% sits in the top ten.

This TCR came from a woman older than 75 with active or convalescent COVID-19. V gene TRBV7-2 combines with J gene TRBJ1-6; 7 bases fit TRBD1. Specimen: peripheral blood. The CDR3 region has the DNA TGTGCCAGCAGCTTAGGCGACAGGGACCCCCTCCACTTT. It yields the protein CASSLGDRDPLHF.